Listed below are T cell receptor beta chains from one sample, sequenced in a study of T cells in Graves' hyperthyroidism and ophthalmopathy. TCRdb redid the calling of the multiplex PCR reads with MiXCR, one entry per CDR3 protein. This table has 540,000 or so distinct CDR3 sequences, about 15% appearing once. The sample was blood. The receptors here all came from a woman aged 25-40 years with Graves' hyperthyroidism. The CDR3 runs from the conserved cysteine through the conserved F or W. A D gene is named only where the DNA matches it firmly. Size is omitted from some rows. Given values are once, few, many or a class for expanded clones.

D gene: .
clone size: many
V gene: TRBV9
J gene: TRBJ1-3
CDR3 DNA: TGTGCCAGCAGCGTAGGACCAGAGTCTGGAAACACCATATATTTT
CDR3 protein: CASSVGPESGNTIYF

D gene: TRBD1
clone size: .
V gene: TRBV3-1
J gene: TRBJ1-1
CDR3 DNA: TGTGCCAGCAGCGTCCGGACAGGGGACACTGAAGCTTTCTTT
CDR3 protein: CASSVRTGDTEAFF

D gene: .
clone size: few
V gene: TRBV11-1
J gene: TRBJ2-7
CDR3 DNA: TGTGCCAGCAGCGGACACGGGGTTGGGGAGCAGTACTTC
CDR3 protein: CASSGHGVGEQYF

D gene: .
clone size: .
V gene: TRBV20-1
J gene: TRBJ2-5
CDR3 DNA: TGCAGTGCTAGAGATCGTTATGGGGTCGGGCTAACGGAGACCCAGTACTTC
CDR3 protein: CSARDRYGVGLTETQYF

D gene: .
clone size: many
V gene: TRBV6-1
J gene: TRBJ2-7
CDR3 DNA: TGTGCCAGCAGAAGGACAGGGACTACCTCCGAGCAGTACTTC
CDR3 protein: CASRRTGTTSEQYF

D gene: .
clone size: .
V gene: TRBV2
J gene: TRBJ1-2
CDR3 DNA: TGTGCCAGCAGTGAATACAGGACTAACTATGGCTACACCTTC
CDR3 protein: CASSEYRTNYGYTF

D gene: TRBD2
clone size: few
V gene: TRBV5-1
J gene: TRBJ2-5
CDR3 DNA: TGTGCCAGCAGCAACCTAGCGGGAGGATCTGAGACCCAGTACTTC
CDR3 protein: CASSNLAGGSETQYF

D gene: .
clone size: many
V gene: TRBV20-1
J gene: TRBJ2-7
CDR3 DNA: TGCAGTGCTCGATATACAGGGAACTACGAGCAGTACTTC
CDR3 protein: CSARYTGNYEQYF

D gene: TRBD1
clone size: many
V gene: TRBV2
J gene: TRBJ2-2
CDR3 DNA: TGTGCCAGCAGTGCCGGGACAGGGTACACCGGGGAGCTGTTTTTT
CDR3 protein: CASSAGTGYTGELFF

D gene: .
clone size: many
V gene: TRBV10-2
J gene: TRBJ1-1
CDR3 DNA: TGCGCCAGCAGTGAGTCGACGGTGAACACTGAAGCTTTCTTT
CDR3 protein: CASSESTVNTEAFF

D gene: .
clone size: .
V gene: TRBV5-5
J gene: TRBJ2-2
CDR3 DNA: TGTGCCAGCGGCTCCAGGGCCAACACCGGGGAGCTGTTTTTT
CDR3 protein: CASGSRANTGELFF

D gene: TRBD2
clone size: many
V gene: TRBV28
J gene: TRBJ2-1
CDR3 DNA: TGTGCCAGCAGTCCGAGACTAGCGGGAGTATATGAGCAGTTCTTC
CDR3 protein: CASSPRLAGVYEQFF

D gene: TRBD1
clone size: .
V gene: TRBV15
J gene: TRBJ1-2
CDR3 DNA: TGTGCCACCAGCAGAACCGGGACAGGGAACTATGGCTACACCTTC
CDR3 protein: CATSRTGTGNYGYTF

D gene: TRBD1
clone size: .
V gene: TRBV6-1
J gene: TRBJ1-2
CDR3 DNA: TGTGCCAGCAGTTCAGGGACAGGGGGCGCATATGGCTACACCTTC
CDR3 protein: CASSSGTGGAYGYTF

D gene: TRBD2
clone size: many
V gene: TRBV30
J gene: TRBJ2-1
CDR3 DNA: TGTGCCTGGAGATCTACTAGCGGGATGCCTCAGCAGTTCTTC
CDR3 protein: CAWRSTSGMPQQFF

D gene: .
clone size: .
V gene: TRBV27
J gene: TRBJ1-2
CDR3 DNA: TGTGCCAGCAGTTTTCGGGGATTTAACTATGGCTACACCTTC
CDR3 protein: CASSFRGFNYGYTF

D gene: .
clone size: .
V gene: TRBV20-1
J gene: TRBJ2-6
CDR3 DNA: TGCAGTGCTAGAGATCACAGGTTGGACGGGGCCAACGTCCTGACTTTC
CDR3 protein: CSARDHRLDGANVLTF

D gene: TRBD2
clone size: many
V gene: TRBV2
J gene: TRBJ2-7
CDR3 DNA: TGTGCCAGCAGTGAACAGACTAGCGGGAGCTCCTACGAGCAGTACTTC
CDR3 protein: CASSEQTSGSSYEQYF

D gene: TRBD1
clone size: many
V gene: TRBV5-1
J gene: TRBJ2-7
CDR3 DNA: TGCGCCAGCAGCCCTGGACAGGGGGGCTCCTACGAGCAGTACTTC
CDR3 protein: CASSPGQGGSYEQYF

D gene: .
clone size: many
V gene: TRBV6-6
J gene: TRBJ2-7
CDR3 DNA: TGTGCCAGCAGTTACTCGAGGACTTCGCCCTACGAGCAGTACTTC
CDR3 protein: CASSYSRTSPYEQYF

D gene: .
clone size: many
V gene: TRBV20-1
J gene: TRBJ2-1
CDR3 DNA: TGCAGTGCTAGAGGGGAGGAAGCAGACTACAATGAGCAGTTCTTC
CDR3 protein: CSARGEEADYNEQFF

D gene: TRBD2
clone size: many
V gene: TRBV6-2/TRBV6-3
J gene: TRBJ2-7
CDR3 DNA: TGTGCCAGCAGTTCGTCTAGCGGGACTTACGAGCAGTACTTC
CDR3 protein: CASSSSSGTYEQYF

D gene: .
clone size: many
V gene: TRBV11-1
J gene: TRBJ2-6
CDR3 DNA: TGTGCCAGCAGCTTAGACCAGGGAAGTGGGGCCAACGTCCTGACTTTC
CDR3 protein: CASSLDQGSGANVLTF

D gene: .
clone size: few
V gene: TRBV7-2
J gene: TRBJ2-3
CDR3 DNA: TGTGCCAGCAGCTTAGTCGTATGGGCCTGGGGACGCACAGATACGCAGTATTTT
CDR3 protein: CASSLVVWAWGRTDTQYF

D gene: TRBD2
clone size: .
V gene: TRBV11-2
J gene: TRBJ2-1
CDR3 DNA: TGTGCCAGCAGCTTATCCGGGACTAGCGTATACAATGAGCAGTTCTTC
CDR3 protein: CASSLSGTSVYNEQFF

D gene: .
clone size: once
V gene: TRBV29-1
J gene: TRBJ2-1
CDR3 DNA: TGCAGCGTAGATAGGACAGGGAGGGACAATGAGCAGTTCTTC
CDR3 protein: CSVDRTGRDNEQFF

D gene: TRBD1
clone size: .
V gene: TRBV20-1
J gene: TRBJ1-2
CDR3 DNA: TGCAGTGCTAGAGATAGGGACAGGTGGGGCTACACCTTC
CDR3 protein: CSARDRDRWGYTF

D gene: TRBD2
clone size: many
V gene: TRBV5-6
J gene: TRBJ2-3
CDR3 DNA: TGTGCCAGCAGCTTTGTGGCGGCACTAGCGGGAGTCACGCAGTATTTT
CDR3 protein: CASSFVAALAGVTQYF

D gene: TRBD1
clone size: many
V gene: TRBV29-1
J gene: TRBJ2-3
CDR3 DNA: TGCAGCGCGACAGGGGCTACAGATACGCAGTATTTT
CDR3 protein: CSATGATDTQYF

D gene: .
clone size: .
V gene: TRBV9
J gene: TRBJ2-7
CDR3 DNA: TGTGCCAGCAGCGCCAATTATCAGGGGCTGTTAGACGAGCAGTACTTC
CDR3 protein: CASSANYQGLLDEQYF

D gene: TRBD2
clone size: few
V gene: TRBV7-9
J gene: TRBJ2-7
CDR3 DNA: TGTGCCAGCAGCTTCTCGGGAGGCCCCGCCGAGCAGTACTTC
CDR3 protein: CASSFSGGPAEQYF

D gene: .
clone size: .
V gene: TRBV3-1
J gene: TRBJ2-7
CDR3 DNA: TGTGCCAGCAGTCCAGGGACATTCACCTACGAGCAGTACTTC
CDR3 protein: CASSPGTFTYEQYF

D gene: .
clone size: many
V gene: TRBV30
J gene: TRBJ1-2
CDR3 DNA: TGTGCCTGGAGGGGAAACTATGGCTACACCTTC
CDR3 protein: CAWRGNYGYTF

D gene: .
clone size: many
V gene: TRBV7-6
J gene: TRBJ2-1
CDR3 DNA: TGTGCCAGCAGCTTAGCGACTAGCTACAATGAGCAGTTCTTC
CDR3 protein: CASSLATSYNEQFF

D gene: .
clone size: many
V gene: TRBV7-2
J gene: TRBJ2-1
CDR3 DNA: TGTGCCAGCAGCTCGGACTACGCCTACAATGAGCAGTTCTTC
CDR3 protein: CASSSDYAYNEQFF

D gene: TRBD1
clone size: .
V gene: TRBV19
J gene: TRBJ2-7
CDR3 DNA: TGTGCCAGTAGTATAGTCGCCGGGACAGGGGCCTACGAGCAGTACTTC
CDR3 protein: CASSIVAGTGAYEQYF

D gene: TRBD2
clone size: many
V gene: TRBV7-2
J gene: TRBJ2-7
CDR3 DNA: TGTGCCAGCAGCCTATGGACTAGCGGAATGCCCTACGAGCAGTACTTC
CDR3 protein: CASSLWTSGMPYEQYF

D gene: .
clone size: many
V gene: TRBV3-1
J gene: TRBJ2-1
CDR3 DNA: TGTGCCAGCAGCCAAGAGGGGAACAATGAGCAGTTCTTC
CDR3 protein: CASSQEGNNEQFF

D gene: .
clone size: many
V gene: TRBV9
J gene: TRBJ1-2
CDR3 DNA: TGTGCCAGCAGCGCCGCCCTGGGGGGAAGAGCGGACACCTTC
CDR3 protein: CASSAALGGRADTF

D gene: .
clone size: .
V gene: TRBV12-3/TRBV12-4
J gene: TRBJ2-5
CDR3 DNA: TGTGCCAGCAGCCCAGGGGGGAGAGTGCAAGAGACCCAGTACTTC
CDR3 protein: CASSPGGRVQETQYF

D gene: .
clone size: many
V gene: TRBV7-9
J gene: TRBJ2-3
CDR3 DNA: TGTGCCAGCAGCTTGGACCCTAGCACAGATACGCAGTATTTT
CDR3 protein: CASSLDPSTDTQYF

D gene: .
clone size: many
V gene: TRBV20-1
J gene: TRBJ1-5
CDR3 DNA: TGCAGTGCCATACTCATAGGGGATCAGCCCCAGCATTTT
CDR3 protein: CSAILIGDQPQHF

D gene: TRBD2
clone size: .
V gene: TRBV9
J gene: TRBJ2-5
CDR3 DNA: TGTGCCAGCAGCGTATTAACGGGAGGCTTTGAGACCCAGTACTTC
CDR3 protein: CASSVLTGGFETQYF

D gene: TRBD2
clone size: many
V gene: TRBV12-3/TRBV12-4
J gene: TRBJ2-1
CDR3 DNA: TGTGCCAGCAGCGGGACTAGCAACAATGAGCAGTTCTTC
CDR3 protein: CASSGTSNNEQFF

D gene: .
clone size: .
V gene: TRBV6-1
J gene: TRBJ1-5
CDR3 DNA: TGTGCCAGCAGTCCCATACACGGGCTCAATCGGCCCCAGCATTTT
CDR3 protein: CASSPIHGLNRPQHF

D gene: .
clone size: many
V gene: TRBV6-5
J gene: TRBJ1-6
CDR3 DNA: TGTGCCAGCAGTTACTCGTTTCCAGGGACGGGGGATTCACCCCTCCACTTT
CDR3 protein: CASSYSFPGTGDSPLHF

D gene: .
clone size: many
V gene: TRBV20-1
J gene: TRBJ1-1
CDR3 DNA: TGCAGTGCTAGAGAAGGCAGATATCACACTGAAGCTTTCTTT
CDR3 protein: CSAREGRYHTEAFF

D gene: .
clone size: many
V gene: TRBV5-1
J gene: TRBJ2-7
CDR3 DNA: TGCGCCAGCAGCTTTTCTTACGAGAAGACCTACGAGCAGTACTTC
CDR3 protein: CASSFSYEKTYEQYF

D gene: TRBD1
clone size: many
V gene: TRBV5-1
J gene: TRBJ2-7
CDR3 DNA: TGCGCCAGCCGGATCGACAGGGCTCAGGAGCAGTACTTC
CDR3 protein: CASRIDRAQEQYF

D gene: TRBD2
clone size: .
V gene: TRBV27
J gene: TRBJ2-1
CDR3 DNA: TGTGCCAGCAGTTTATCACGGGGACTAGCGGGATACAATGAGCAGTTCTTC
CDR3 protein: CASSLSRGLAGYNEQFF

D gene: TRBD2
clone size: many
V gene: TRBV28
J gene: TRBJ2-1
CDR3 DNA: TGTGCCAGCAGTAGGCGGGAGGGCCTGGTCCATGAGCAGTTCTTC
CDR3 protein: CASSRREGLVHEQFF

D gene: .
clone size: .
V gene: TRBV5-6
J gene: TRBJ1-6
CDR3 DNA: TGTGCCAGCAGCTTGGAGAGGGGGGCACCCCTCCACTTT
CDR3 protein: CASSLERGAPLHF

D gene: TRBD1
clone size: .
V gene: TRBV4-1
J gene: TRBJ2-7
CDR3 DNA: TGCGCCAGCAGCCATCGGACAGGGGGCCCGTACGAGCAGTACTTC
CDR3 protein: CASSHRTGGPYEQYF